A selection of T cell receptor beta chains follows, all from one sample in a study of blood T cell repertoires in COVID-19. Sequencing used immunoSEQ multiplex PCR; TCRdb keeps in-frame clones, though not all of them. Of a few hundred thousand clones listed, approximately 90% are singletons. The sequenced sample consisted of PBMCs or T cells enriched from blood (not recorded which). Receptor source: a man aged 25-40 years who had recovered from COVID-19. CDR3s include the opening cysteine and the closing phenylalanine or tryptophan. Each record gives: CDR3 length, J gene, V gene, clone size, CDR3 protein. A clone size is listed for some rows: how often the clone was seen (once, few, many), or a class if it is expanded.

14,TRBJ1-1,TRBV6-5,.,CASMRVRVSTEAFF
14,TRBJ2-1,TRBV28,.,CASRPASAYNEQFF
13,TRBJ1-2,TRBV7-8,.,CASSRTASYGYTF
14,TRBJ2-5,TRBV28,.,CASSPGQGAGTQYF
14,TRBJ2-3,TRBV5-4,.,CASSQAGGADTQYF
13,TRBJ1-2,TRBV28,.,CASSFDRNYGYTF
13,TRBJ1-3,TRBV3-1/TRBV3-2,.,CASRSSSGNTIYF
12,TRBJ1-1,TRBV19,.,CASSIRGAEAFF
16,TRBJ2-5,TRBV24-1,.,CATSDLRDRGGETQYF
16,TRBJ2-3,TRBV11-2,.,CASSQGLARSTDTQYF
17,TRBJ1-1,TRBV4-1,.,CASSQDESRGLNTEAFF
16,TRBJ2-1,TRBV6-5,once,CASSYSSGSSYNEQFF
14,TRBJ1-1,TRBV19,once,CASIPTGVDTEAFF
16,TRBJ1-2,TRBV30,.,CAWSGGVRTTNYGYTF
13,TRBJ1-4,TRBV7-8,.,CASSSGVFEKLFF
11,TRBJ2-3,TRBV12-3/TRBV12-4,.,CASKGVSEQYF
15,TRBJ1-4,TRBV19,.,CASRERQGTNEKLFF
16,TRBJ2-2,TRBV3-1/TRBV3-2,few,CASSQEGQGSHGELFF
14,TRBJ2-7,TRBV27,once,CASSFGGISYEQYF
15,TRBJ2-2,TRBV28,.,CASSRRTSGTGELFF
15,TRBJ2-1,TRBV7-2,.,CASSAREDPSNEQFF
15,TRBJ2-3,TRBV30,once,CAWSVLEVLTDTQYF
16,TRBJ2-7,TRBV18,.,CASSPNRVSTTYEQYF
13,TRBJ1-2,TRBV30,.,CAWSVPGNFGYTF
14,TRBJ2-1,TRBV3-1/TRBV3-2,.,CASSRLRRNNEQFF
15,TRBJ2-5,TRBV28,.,CASSSPRFSSETQYF
14,TRBJ1-2,TRBV24-1,.,CATSDPDRGYGYTF
18,TRBJ1-6,TRBV7-9,.,CASSLVGTGSSYNSPLHF
12,TRBJ1-1,TRBV30,.,CAWGRVGTEAFF
14,TRBJ1-4,TRBV30,.,CARRSKTTNEKLFF
16,TRBJ2-5,TRBV5-1,.,CASSLAGQGGGETQYF
16,TRBJ2-1,TRBV27,.,CASGGNGRGFLSKQFF
15,TRBJ2-2,TRBV15,.,CATSRIELNTGELFF
13,TRBJ2-7,TRBV29-1,once,CSVEGLAGNEQYF
11,TRBJ2-1,TRBV11-2,.,CASGGYNEQFF
12,TRBJ1-2,TRBV5-1,.,CASSVNEAGYTF
13,TRBJ2-7,TRBV11-1,few,CASSLGQNNEQYF
16,TRBJ2-7,TRBV24-1,.,CATSDYASGTGVKQYF
16,TRBJ2-5,TRBV5-1,.,CASSRALAGELKTQYF
14,TRBJ1-4,TRBV2,.,CASNGQGGGEKLFF
16,TRBJ1-1,TRBV27,.,CASRPGQGYGVREAFF
13,TRBJ2-1,TRBV15,.,CATRATGAGEQFF
12,TRBJ2-7,TRBV5-5,.,CASSVEGYEQYF
14,TRBJ1-5,TRBV19,.,CASSPRGANQPQHF
13,TRBJ1-2,TRBV12-3/TRBV12-4,once,CASSLLSGRGYTF
15,TRBJ2-1,TRBV7-7,.,CASSPRLDSYNEQFF
17,TRBJ2-3,TRBV27,once,CASSRLAGGPYTDTQYF
14,TRBJ1-5,TRBV2,.,CASSETDGNQPQHF
15,TRBJ2-1,TRBV29-1,.,CSVGPRDRPYNEQFF
16,TRBJ1-5,TRBV5-1,.,CASSQEGGATGQPQHF
12,TRBJ1-2,TRBV6-5,.,CASSLGGVGYTF
15,TRBJ1-4,TRBV18,once,CASSPLRDRHEKLFF